The clone carrying this TCR beta chain is called medium-sized based on its frequency. These data belong to a study of T cell clusters in autoimmune cytopenias. TRB rearrangements were amplified by touch-down multiplex PCR with mixed TRB-A/B primers. Using the multiplex PCR reads, TCRdb records one entry per CDR3 protein without DNA. Its listing shows around 9,800 distinct CDR3 sequences. Roughly 38,000 genome equivalents of blood DNA were amplified for TRB. The germline V gene has CDR1 LNHDA and CDR2 SQIVND (reference sequence). This CDR3 comprises 14 residues. This sample also appeared in a second study, on T cell repertoires in aging, cancer and after chemotherapy.

The sequencing input was peripheral blood. This sequence joins TRBV19 and TRBJ2-5. This clonotype was obtained from a human donor in good health. Here the CDR3 reads CASSPQGASGTQYF.